Reported below is one T cell receptor beta chain. Measured with immunoSEQ multiplex PCR; TCRdb has only the in-frame clones, and not every one. The sample shows just over 60,000 clones, about two thirds of them seen only once. The data are from a study of T cell clones after liver transplantation. Looking at the study overall: Post-transplant blood was tracked for graft-donor-reactive T cell clones identified in a pre-transplant mixed lymphocyte reaction.

J was trimmed by 3 bases and V by 7 bases; bases with no gene match: 8. Germline values: CDR1 MNHNS, CDR2 SASEGT. The CDR3 runs to 15 residues. This TCR derives from a human donor who received a liver transplant. This chain joins TRBV6-1 and TRBJ2-3; 9 bases line up with TRBD1. Here the sequenced sample was CD4+ T cells from blood, taken before liver transplant. The CDR3 spells CASNPGTGRTDTQYF. The CDR3 region has the DNA TGTGCCAGCAACCCCGGGACAGGGAGAACAGATACGCAGTATTTT.